This T cell receptor (beta chain) was recovered during a study of T cells in Graves' hyperthyroidism and ophthalmopathy. General study points: The majority of expanded thyroid clonotypes above 0.001 also appeared in blood. Stable hyperthyroidism was told apart from ophthalmopathy by a model built on 13 V-J features.

A remark on this clonotype: The target antigen is unknown.

Germline-derived CDR1 and CDR2 are SGHDN and FVKESK. The CDR3 is made up of 15 amino acids. V was cut by 4 bases and J by 7 bases, with 14 bases left in between. Patients between 18 and 65 years old had hyperthyroidism, newly diagnosed and lasting under 2 months. From 10 ml of fresh peripheral blood, PBMCs were isolated. TCR beta CDR3 regions were amplified from RNA. TCR CDR3 regions were first amplified by RT-PCR with HTBI primers. TCRdb processed the multiplex PCR reads anew with MiXCR; each CDR3 protein has one entry. The repertoire holds over 500,000 distinct CDR3 sequences, with 14% as singletons.

The rearrangement joins TRBV14 to TRBJ1-6, with a possible D match to TRBD1 (5 bases). Material: blood. This TCR derives from a middle-aged woman with Graves' hyperthyroidism. CDR3 amino acids: CASSPDRQRNSPLHF. DNA of the CDR3: TGTGCCAGCAGCCCAGATCGACAGAGAAATTCACCCCTCCACTTT.